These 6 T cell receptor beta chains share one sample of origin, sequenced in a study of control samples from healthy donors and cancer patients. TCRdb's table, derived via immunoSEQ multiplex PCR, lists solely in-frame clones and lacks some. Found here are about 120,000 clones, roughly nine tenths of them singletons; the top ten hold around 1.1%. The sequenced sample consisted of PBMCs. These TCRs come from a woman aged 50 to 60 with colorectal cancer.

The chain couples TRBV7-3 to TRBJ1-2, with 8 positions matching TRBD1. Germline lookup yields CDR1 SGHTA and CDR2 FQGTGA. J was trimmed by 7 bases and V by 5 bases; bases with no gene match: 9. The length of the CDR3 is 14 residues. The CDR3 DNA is TGTGCCAGCAGCCCAAGACGGACAGGGTCTGGCTACACCTTC. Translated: CASSPRRTGSGYTF. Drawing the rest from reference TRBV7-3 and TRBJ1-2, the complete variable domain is GAGVSQTPSNKVTEKGKYVELRCDPISGHTALYWYRQSLGQGPEFLIYFQGTGAADDSGLPNDRFFAVRPEGSVSTLKIQRTERGDSAVYLCASSPRRTGSGYTFGSGTRLTVV.

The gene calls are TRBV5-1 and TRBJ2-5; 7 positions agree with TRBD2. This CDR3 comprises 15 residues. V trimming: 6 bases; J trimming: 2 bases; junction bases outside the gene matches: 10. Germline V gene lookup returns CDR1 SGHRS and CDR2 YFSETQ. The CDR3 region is CASKVQGGVQETQYF. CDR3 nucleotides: TGCGCCAGCAAGGTTCAGGGAGGGGTTCAAGAGACCCAGTACTTC.

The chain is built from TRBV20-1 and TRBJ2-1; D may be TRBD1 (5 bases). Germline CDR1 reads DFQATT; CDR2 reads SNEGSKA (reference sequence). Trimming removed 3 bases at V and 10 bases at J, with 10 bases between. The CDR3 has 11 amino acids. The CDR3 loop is CSASIRVEQFF. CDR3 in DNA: TGCAGTGCTAGTATCAGGGTGGAGCAGTTCTTC.

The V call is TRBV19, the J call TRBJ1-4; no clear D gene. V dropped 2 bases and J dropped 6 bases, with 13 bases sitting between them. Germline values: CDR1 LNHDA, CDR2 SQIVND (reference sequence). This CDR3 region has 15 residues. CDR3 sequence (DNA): TGTGCCAGTAGTATAAGACCGCCAGGTTATGAAAAACTGTTTTTT. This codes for CASSIRPPGYEKLFF.

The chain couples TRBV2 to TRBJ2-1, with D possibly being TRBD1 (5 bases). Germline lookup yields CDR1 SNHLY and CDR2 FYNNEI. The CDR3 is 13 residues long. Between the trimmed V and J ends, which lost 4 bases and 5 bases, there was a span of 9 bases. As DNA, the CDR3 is TGTGCCAGCAGTGGGGGCGCTGACAATGAGCAGTTCTTC. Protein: CASSGGADNEQFF.

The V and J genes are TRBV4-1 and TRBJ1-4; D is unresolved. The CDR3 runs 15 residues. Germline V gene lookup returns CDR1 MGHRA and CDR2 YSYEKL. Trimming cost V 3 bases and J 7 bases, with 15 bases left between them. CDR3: CASSQYTTVGEKLFF. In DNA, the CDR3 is TGCGCCAGCAGCCAGTATACCACAGTGGGTGAAAAACTGTTTTTT.